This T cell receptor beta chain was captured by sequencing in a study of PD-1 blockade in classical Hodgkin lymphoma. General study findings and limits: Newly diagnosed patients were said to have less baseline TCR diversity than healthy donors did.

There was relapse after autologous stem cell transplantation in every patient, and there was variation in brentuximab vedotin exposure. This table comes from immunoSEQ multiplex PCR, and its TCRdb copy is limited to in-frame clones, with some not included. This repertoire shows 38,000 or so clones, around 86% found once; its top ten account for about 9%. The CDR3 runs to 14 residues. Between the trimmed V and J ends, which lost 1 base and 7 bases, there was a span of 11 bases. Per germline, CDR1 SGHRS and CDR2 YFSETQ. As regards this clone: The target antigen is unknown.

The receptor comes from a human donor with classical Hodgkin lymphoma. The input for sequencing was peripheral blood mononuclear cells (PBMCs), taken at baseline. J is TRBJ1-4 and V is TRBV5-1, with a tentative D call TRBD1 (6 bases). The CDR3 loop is CASSLRQGSEKLFF. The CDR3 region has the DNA TGCGCCAGCAGCTTGAGGCAGGGGAGTGAAAAACTGTTTTTT.